The clone carrying this TCR beta chain was seen only a few times. The antigen remains unidentified. In total, each donor contributed a single heparinised blood draw that averaged approximately 0.12 L. cDNA synthesis used the whole RNA isolate, giving expressed TCRB sequences. TCRdb keeps only in-frame clones here, not all; method: immunoSEQ multiplex PCR. The data hold about 650,000 clones, with around 11% observed a single time. This specimen belongs to a study of beta chain features in type 1 diabetes. Study summary: The samples had roughly 100,000,000 sorted cells examined in all. Study observations and caveats: Shorter TCRB CDR3s, moderately but significantly so, were found in Type 1 diabetes patients in all four CD4+ subsets. Reduced insertions and increased deletions marked VDJ junctions in type 1 diabetes patients. Compared with healthy donors, patients appeared to share more similar naive, central memory and regulatory TCRB repertoires.

This CDR3 has 12 amino acids. CDR1 and CDR2 (germline): MNHEY, SVGAGI. The V and J ends lost 6 bases and 5 bases respectively, with 7 bases between them. V is TRBV6-5 and J is TRBJ2-2; no reliable D call. Sequencing was done on a sample of naive CD4+ T cells from blood. The source of this sequence is a man aged 25-45 years with type 1 diabetes. The CDR3 reads CASRRQTGELFF. CDR3 nucleotides: TGTGCCAGCAGGCGGCAGACCGGGGAGCTGTTTTTT.